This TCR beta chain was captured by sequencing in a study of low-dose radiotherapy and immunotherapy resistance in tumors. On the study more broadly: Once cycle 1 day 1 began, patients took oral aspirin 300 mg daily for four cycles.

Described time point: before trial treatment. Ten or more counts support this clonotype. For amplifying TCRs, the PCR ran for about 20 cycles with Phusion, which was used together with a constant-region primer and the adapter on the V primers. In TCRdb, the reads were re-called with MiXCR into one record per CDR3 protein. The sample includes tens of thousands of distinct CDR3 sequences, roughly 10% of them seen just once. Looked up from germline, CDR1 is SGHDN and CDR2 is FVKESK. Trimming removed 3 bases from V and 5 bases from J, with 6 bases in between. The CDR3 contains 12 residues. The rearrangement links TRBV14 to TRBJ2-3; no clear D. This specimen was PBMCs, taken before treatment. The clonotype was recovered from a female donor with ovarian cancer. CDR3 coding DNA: TGTGCCAGCAGCCAGACCATAGATACGCAGTATTTT. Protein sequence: CASSQTIDTQYF.